The sequence of this T cell receptor (beta chain) was determined in a study of shared clonotypes between healthy human individuals. Per the germline V gene, CDR1 is MNHNY and CDR2 is SVGAGI (reference sequence). This CDR3 region has 15 residues. Unmatched junction bases numbered 11, after V lost 1 base and J lost 14 bases. In the case of this clone: Its antigen is currently unknown.

Genomic DNA of every subset was divided equally among multiple immunoSEQ plates. Some clones are missing from TCRdb's copy, which holds only in-frame ones; the method was immunoSEQ multiplex PCR. There are a few million clones in the sample; just over 90% occur only once, and roughly 0.13% lies in the top ten. The study, taken as a whole, reports: Naive CD4 clonotypes were shared across a handful of donors at about 5%. At large depth, rarefaction still showed sorted-subset sequencing to be incomplete. Collection of samples was limited to blood; tissue repertoires likely differ.

The V and J genes are TRBV6-6 and TRBJ1-6, with 7 bases aligning to TRBD1. Material: naive CD4+ T cells sorted from blood. Subset in this sample: CD45RA+ positively selected. The TCR comes from a man younger than 35 in good health. CDR3 nucleotides: TGTGCCAGCAGTTACTTGACAGGGCAAATTCAAACCCTCCACTTT. Its translation is CASSYLTGQIQTLHF.